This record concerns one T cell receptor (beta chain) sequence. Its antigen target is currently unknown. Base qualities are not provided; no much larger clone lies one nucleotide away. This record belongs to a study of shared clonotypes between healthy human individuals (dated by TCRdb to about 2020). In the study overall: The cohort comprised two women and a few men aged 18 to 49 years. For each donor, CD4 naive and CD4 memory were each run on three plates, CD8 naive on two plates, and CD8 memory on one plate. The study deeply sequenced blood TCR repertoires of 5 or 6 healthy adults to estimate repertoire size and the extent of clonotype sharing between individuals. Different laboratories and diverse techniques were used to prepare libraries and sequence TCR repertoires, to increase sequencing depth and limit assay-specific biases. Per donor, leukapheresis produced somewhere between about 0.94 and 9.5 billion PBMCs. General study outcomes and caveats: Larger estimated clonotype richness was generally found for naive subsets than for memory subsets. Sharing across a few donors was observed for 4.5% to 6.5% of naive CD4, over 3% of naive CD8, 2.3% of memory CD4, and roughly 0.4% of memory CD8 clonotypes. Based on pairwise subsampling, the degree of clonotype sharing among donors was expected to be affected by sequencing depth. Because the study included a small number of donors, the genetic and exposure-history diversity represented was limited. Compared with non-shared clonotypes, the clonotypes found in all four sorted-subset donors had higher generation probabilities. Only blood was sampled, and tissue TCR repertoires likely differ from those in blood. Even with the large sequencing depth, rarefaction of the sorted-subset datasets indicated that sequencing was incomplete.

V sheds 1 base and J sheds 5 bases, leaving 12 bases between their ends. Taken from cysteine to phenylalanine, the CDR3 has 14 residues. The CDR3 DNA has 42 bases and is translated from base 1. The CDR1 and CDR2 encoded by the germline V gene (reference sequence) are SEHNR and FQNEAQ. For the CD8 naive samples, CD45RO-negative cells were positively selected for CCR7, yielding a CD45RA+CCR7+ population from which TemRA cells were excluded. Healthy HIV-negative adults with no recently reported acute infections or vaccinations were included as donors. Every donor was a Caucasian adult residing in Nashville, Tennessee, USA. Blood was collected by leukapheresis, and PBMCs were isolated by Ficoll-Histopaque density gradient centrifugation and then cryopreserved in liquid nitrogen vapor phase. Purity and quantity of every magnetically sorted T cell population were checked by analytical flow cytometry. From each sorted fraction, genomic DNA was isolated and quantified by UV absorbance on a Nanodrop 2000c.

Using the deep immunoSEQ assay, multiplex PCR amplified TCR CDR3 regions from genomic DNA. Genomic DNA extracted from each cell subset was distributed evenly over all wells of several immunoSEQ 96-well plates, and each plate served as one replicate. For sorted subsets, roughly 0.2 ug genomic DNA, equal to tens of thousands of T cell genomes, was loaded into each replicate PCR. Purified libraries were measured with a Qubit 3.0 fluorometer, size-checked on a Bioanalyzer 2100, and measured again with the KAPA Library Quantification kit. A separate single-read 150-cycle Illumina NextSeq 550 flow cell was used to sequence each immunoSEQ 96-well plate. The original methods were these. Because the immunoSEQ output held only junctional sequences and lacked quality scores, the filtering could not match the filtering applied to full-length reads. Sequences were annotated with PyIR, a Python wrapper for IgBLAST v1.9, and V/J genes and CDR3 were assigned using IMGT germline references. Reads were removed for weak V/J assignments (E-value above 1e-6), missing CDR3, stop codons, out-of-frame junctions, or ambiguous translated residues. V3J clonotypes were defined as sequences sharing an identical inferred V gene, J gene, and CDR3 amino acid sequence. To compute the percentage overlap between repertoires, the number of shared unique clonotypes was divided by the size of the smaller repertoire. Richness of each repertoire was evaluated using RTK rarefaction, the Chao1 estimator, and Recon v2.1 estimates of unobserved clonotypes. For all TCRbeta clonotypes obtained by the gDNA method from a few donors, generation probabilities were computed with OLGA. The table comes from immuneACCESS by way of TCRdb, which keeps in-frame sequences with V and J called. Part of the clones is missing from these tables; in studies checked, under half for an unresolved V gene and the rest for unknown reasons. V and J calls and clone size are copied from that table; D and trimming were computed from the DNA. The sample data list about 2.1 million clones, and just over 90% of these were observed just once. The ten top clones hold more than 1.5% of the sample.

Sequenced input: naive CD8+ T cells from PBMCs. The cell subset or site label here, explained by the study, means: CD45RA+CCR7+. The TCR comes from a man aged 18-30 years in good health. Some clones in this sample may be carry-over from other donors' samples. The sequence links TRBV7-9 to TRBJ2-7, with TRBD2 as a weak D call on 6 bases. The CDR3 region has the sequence CASSLGGRPHEQYF. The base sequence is TGTGCCAGCAGCTTAGGAGGGAGGCCCCACGAGCAGTACTTC.